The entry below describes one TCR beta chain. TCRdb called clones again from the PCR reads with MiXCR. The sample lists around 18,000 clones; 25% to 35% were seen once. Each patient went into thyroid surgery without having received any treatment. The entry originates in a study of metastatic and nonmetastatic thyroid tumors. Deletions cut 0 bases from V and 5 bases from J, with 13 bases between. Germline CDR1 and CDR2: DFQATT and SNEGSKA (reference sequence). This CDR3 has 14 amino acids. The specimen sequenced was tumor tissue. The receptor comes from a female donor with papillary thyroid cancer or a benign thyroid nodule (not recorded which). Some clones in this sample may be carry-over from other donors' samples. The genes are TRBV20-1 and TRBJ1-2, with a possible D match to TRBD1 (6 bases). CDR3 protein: CSARDTWTVYGYTF. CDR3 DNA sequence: TGCAGTGCTAGAGATACCTGGACAGTTTATGGCTACACCTTC.